The 29 T cell receptor beta chains presented below share a single source sample, sequenced in a study of blood T cell repertoires in COVID-19. The protocol was immunoSEQ multiplex PCR, while the TCRdb copy is restricted to in-frame clones and leaves out a portion. Counted here are approximately 170,000 clones, over 80% occurring once; the ten biggest clones make up roughly 7.5%. The specimen was peripheral blood. These receptors all come from a woman in her seventies with COVID-19, enrolled during active disease.

The chain carries TRBV3-1 (or the pseudogene TRBV3-2) and TRBJ1-1; maybe TRBD1 (6 bases). V lost 1 base and J 5 bases, leaving 11 bases between the germline ends. This CDR3 has 14 residues. Germline V gene data show CDR1 as LGHDT and CDR2 as YNNKEL (reference sequence). CDR3 in amino acids: CASSQGRGRTEAFF. In DNA form, the CDR3 reads TGTGCCAGCAGCCAAGGCAGGGGAAGAACTGAAGCTTTCTTT.

This clone occurred once. This rearrangement joins TRBV18 to TRBJ1-1; perhaps TRBD1 as D (5 bases). Per germline, CDR1 KGHSH and CDR2 LQKENI. The CDR3 length is 14 residues. The V gene lost 6 bases and the J gene lost 0 bases, with 11 bases spanning the gap. The CDR3 spells CASSIKGLNTEAFF. The CDR3, as DNA: TGTGCCAGCTCGATCAAGGGGTTGAACACTGAAGCTTTCTTT.

This sequence joins TRBV6-5 and TRBJ2-1, with TRBD1 matching over 7 bases. CDR1 is MNHEY and CDR2 is SVGAGI in the germline V gene. The CDR3 spans 15 residues. Trimming removed 5 bases from V and 5 bases from J; junction bases left unmatched: 9. Here the CDR3 DNA reads TGTGCCAGCAGTCGCCGACAGGGAATGAACAATGAGCAGTTCTTC. It encodes CASSRRQGMNNEQFF.

This chain connects TRBV9 to TRBJ2-2; 13 bases match TRBD2. The CDR3 sequence is 16 residues long. Germline CDR1 reads SGDLS; CDR2 reads YYNGEE. Trimming cost V 5 bases and J 6 bases; bases outside gene matches: 7. The CDR3 DNA follows: TGTGCCAGCAGGGCAACGGGACTAGCGGGACCCGGGGAGCTGTTTTTT. Its protein is CASRATGLAGPGELFF. The whole variable domain, remainder taken from reference TRBV9 and TRBJ2-2, is DSGVTQTPKHLITATGQRVTLRCSPRSGDLSVYWYQQSLDQGLQFLIQYYNGEERAKGNILERFSAQQFPDLHSELNLSSLELGDSALYFCASRATGLAGPGELFFGEGSRLTVL.

The chain is built from TRBV11-2 and TRBJ2-3, with a possible D match to TRBD2 (5 bases). V was pared by 0 bases and J by 2 bases, with 12 bases between. Germline V lookup: CDR1 SGHAT, CDR2 FQNNGV. CDR3 size: 16 residues. The CDR3 DNA reads as TGTGCCAGCAGCTTAGATCGGGATCTCTACACAGATACGCAGTATTTT. It encodes CASSLDRDLYTDTQYF.

The J gene is TRBJ2-3, the V gene TRBV19; 13 bases align to TRBD2. The junction had 1 base not matched to a gene; V was cut back by 6 bases and J by 4 bases. The CDR3 length is 14 residues. Germline V lookup: CDR1 LNHDA, CDR2 SQIVND (reference sequence). CDR3 sequence reads: CASRTSGRPDTQYF. The CDR3 DNA reads TGTGCCAGTAGGACTAGCGGGAGGCCAGATACGCAGTATTTT.

V and J are TRBV19 and TRBJ1-5; 10 bases align to TRBD1. Unmatched junction bases numbered 3, after V lost 5 bases and J lost 2 bases. The CDR3 consists of 15 residues. Looked up from germline, CDR1 is LNHDA and CDR2 is SQIVND (reference sequence). The CDR3 nucleotides read TGTGCCAGTAGTGACGGGACAGGGGGCAATCAGCCCCAGCATTTT. Translating gives CASSDGTGGNQPQHF.

The CDR3 nucleotides read TGCGCCAGCAGCAGAGAGAACACCGGGGAGCTGTTTTTT. Translated: CASSRENTGELFF. The rearrangement uses TRBV5-1 and TRBJ2-2; D is uncertain. CDR1 is SGHRS and CDR2 is YFSETQ in the germline V gene. The CDR3 has 13 amino acids. V gave up 4 bases and J gave up 1 base, with 5 bases separating them.

This chain uses TRBV3-1 (or the pseudogene TRBV3-2) with TRBJ2-2; TRBD2 matches 8 bases. V gave up 4 bases and J gave up 3 bases; unmatched junction bases: 7. This CDR3 contains 16 residues. The germline V gene encodes CDR1 LGHDT and CDR2 YNNKEL (reference sequence). The CDR3 loop is CASSLQGLDHTGELFF. In nucleotides, the CDR3 is TGTGCCAGCAGCCTACAGGGACTAGATCACACCGGGGAGCTGTTTTTT.

This chain uses TRBV2 with TRBJ1-6; D remains ambiguous. Looked up from germline, CDR1 is SNHLY and CDR2 is FYNNEI. CDR3 length: 15 residues. The V end lost 7 bases, the J end lost 3 bases, and 13 bases lay between the germline ends. The CDR3 sequence: CASKSSGLYNSPLHF. The CDR3 region has the DNA TGTGCCAGCAAAAGTTCTGGACTCTATAATTCACCCCTCCACTTT.

The chain links TRBV11-2 to TRBJ2-1; perhaps TRBD1 as D (7 bases). The germline CDR1 and CDR2 sequences are SGHAT and FQNNGV. The CDR3 totals 19 residues. V dropped 2 bases and J dropped 7 bases, with 27 bases sitting between them. The CDR3 here is CASSLKEGGTEGAGNEQFF. Here the CDR3 DNA reads TGTGCCAGCAGCTTAAAAGAGGGTGGGACAGAGGGCGCGGGAAATGAGCAGTTCTTC.

This clone was observed a handful of times. This rearrangement joins TRBV7-2 to TRBJ1-1; 10 bases fit TRBD1. Germline loops: CDR1 SGHTA, CDR2 FQGNSA. The CDR3 spans 14 residues. The V segment lost 1 base and the J segment 6 bases; nucleotides outside the gene matches: 2. CDR3 nucleotides: TGTGCCAGCAGCTTAGGGGACAGGGGACCTGAAGCTTTCTTT. It specifies CASSLGDRGPEAFF.

This rearrangement joins TRBV28 to TRBJ2-1; TRBD2 agrees at 7 bases. CDR1 is MDHEN, CDR2 SYDVKM, per germline. This CDR3 spans 14 amino acids. The J segment lost 16 bases and the V segment lost 6 bases, leaving 18 bases of the junction unmatched. The DNA for the CDR3 is TGTGCCAGCAGACGAGCGGGACGAAACCCTTTGCCCTTCTTC. Protein product: CASRRAGRNPLPFF.

The gene calls are TRBV20-1 and TRBJ1-3; D ambiguous. The V end lost 8 bases, the J end lost 0 bases, and 5 bases lay between the germline ends. From germline, CDR1 is DFQATT and CDR2 SNEGSKA (reference sequence). CDR3 length: 11 residues. For the CDR3, the DNA is TGCAGTTCTTACTCTGGAAACACCATATATTTT. This codes for CSSYSGNTIYF.

The gene calls are TRBV5-1 and TRBJ1-2; 7 bases line up with TRBD1. V lost 4 bases to trimming and J lost 6 bases; unmatched junction nucleotides: 12. The CDR3 length is 15 residues. Germline loops: CDR1 SGHRS, CDR2 YFSETQ. CDR3 loop: CASSPTGERTNGYTF. CDR3 sequence (DNA): TGCGCCAGCAGCCCTACAGGGGAGCGGACAAATGGCTACACCTTC.

The count of this clone is one. The CDR3 region is CASSLASQAYGYTF. In nucleotides, the CDR3 is TGCGCCAGCAGCTTGGCATCCCAGGCCTATGGCTACACCTTC. The V gene is TRBV5-1, the J gene TRBJ1-2; D unresolved. V lost 0 bases and J 4 bases, leaving 10 bases between the germline ends. The CDR3 consists of 14 residues. Germline lookup yields CDR1 SGHRS and CDR2 YFSETQ.

This clone occurred once. The chain carries TRBV4-3 and TRBJ1-1, with a tentative D call TRBD1 (5 bases). V lost 0 bases, J lost 4 bases, and 12 bases lay in between. This CDR3 is 15 amino acids long. Germline-derived CDR1 and CDR2 are LGHNA and YSLEER. The CDR3 protein is CASSQDRAARTEAFF. The CDR3 nucleotides read TGCGCCAGCAGCCAAGACAGGGCGGCTCGCACTGAAGCTTTCTTT.

The chain joins TRBV7-2 to TRBJ2-7; TRBD1 is a possible D gene (5 bases). Trimming shortened V by 5 bases and J by 4 bases, and 18 bases separated the two germline ends. CDR1 SGHTA and CDR2 FQGNSA come from the germline V gene. The CDR3 consists of 15 residues. CDR3 amino acids: CASSPFDSGPYEQYF. The CDR3 DNA reads TGTGCCAGCAGCCCGTTCGACAGTGGCCCGTACGAGCAGTACTTC.

This clone was seen only a few times. The chain combines TRBV14 with TRBJ2-4; TRBD2 matches at 11 bases. CDR3 length: 16 residues. Trimming removed 0 bases from V and 7 bases from J; junction bases left unmatched: 5. Germline values: CDR1 SGHDN, CDR2 FVKESK. This CDR3 reads CASSQDLSSGRNIQYF. CDR3 coding DNA: TGTGCCAGCAGCCAAGATCTGTCTAGCGGGAGGAACATTCAGTACTTC.

The table lists this clone with many counts. The V gene is TRBV7-9, the J gene TRBJ1-3, with D hard to call. CDR1 is SEHNR and CDR2 is FQNEAQ in the germline V gene (reference sequence). The CDR3 is made up of 14 amino acids. Trimming took off 5 bases at V and 5 bases at J, with 13 bases between the two ends. The CDR3 reads CASSPLGVRNTIYF. The CDR3 DNA follows: TGTGCCAGCAGCCCATTGGGAGTCCGAAACACCATATATTTT.

The chain employs TRBV7-2 and TRBJ2-7, with D unresolved. The length of the CDR3 is 14 residues. Deletions cut 5 bases from V and 3 bases from J, with 14 bases between. Germline CDR1 and CDR2: SGHTA and FQGNSA. The DNA of the CDR3 is TGTGCCAGCAGCCCTCCTTCCCGCGGCTACGAGCAGTACTTC. Translated, it gives CASSPPSRGYEQYF.

This clone was observed a few times. V gene TRBV19 combines with J gene TRBJ2-5, with 9 bases aligning to TRBD1. V lost 5 bases, J lost 5 bases, and 9 bases stayed unmatched. This CDR3 contains 15 residues. Germline CDR1 is LNHDA and CDR2 is SQIVND (reference sequence). The CDR3 DNA reads as TGTGCCAGTAGTCCCGGGACAGGGAAGGTGGAGACCCAGTACTTC. Residues: CASSPGTGKVETQYF.

DNA of the CDR3: TGCAGCGTTGTCCAAGCTCAGCAGTTCTTC. Translating it yields CSVVQAQQFF. This chain uses TRBV29-1 with TRBJ2-1; D gene ambiguous. V gave up 4 bases and J gave up 11 bases, with 9 bases separating them. Per the germline V gene, CDR1 is SQVTM and CDR2 is ANQGSEA. The length of the CDR3 is 10 residues.

The chain recombines TRBV3-1 (or the pseudogene TRBV3-2) with TRBJ2-7; D is undetermined. V shed 5 bases and J shed 4 bases, with 21 bases lying between them. The germline gives CDR1 LGHDT, CDR2 YNNKEL (reference sequence). The CDR3 covers 16 residues. In nucleotides, the CDR3 is TGTGCCAGCAGCTTAATACGCGCCCCGGCTAGGTACGAGCAGTACTTC. Its protein is CASSLIRAPARYEQYF.

This clone was observed a single time. V usage is TRBV21-1 and J usage is TRBJ2-1; TRBD2, as called in the table, went unchecked against the DNA. TRBV21-1 counts as a pseudogene. This CDR3 comprises 17 residues. The CDR3 loop is CASSKRKGGSKYNEQFF. The CDR3 coding sequence is TGTGCCAGCAGCAAAAGAAAGGGGGGGTCCAAGTACAATGAGCAGTTCTTC.

The genes are TRBV4-3 and TRBJ2-3; 7 bases are shared with TRBD2. V shed 0 bases and J 3 bases; nucleotides not matched to a gene: 12. Germline V gives CDR1 LGHNA, CDR2 YSLEER. There are 18 residues in the CDR3. The CDR3, as DNA: TGCGCCAGCAGCCAAGATTTCGGGCGGGAGAAGGTAACAGATACGCAGTATTTT. It yields the protein CASSQDFGREKVTDTQYF.

The chain joins TRBV7-9 to TRBJ1-1, with D uncertain. V was trimmed by 4 bases and J by 3 bases, leaving 15 bases between them. Germline V gene data show CDR1 as SEHNR and CDR2 as FQNEAQ (reference sequence). This CDR3 region has 15 residues. The CDR3 DNA reads TGTGCCAGCAGCTCCGCCCGGTCGGGTGACACTGAAGCTTTCTTT. Its protein is CASSSARSGDTEAFF. The whole variable domain, filled in from reference TRBV7-9 and TRBJ1-1, reads DTGVSQNPRHKITKRGQNVTFRCDPISEHNRLYWYRQTLGQGPEFLTYFQNEAQLEKSRLLSDRFSAERPKGSFSTLEIQRTEQGDSAMYLCASSSARSGDTEAFFGQGTRLTVV.

The gene calls are TRBV19 and TRBJ1-5; 9 nucleotides agree with TRBD1. Germline CDR1 reads LNHDA; CDR2 reads SQIVND (reference sequence). With 5 bases clipped from V and 5 bases from J, the junction kept 7 bases outside the gene matches. The length of the CDR3 is 15 residues. The CDR3 coding sequence is TGTGCCAGTAGTTCCGGGACAGGGAACGATCAGCCCCAGCATTTT. It is translated as CASSSGTGNDQPQHF.

This clone has only one observation. This sequence joins TRBV14 and TRBJ1-1; tentatively, D is TRBD1 (6 bases). The CDR3 loop spans 15 amino acids. Per the germline V gene, CDR1 is SGHDN and CDR2 is FVKESK. Trimming removed 3 bases at V and 2 bases at J, with 13 bases between. CDR3 protein: CASSQRGLGNTEAFF. DNA for the CDR3: TGTGCCAGCAGCCAGCGGGGGCTAGGAAACACTGAAGCTTTCTTT.